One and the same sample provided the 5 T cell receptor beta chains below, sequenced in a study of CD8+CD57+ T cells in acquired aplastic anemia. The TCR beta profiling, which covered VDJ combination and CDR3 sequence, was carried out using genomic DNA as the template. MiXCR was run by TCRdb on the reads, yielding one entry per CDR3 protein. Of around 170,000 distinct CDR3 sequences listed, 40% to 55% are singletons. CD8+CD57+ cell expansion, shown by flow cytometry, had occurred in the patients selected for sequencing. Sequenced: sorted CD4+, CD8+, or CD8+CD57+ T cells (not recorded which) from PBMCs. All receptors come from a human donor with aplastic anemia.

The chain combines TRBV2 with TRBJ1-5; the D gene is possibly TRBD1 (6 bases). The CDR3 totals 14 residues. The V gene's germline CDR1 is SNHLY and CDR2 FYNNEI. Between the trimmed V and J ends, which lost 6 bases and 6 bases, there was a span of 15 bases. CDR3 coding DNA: TGTGCCAGCAGCCGTCAGGGGCAGGGTCAGCCCCAGCATTTT. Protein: CASSRQGQGQPQHF.

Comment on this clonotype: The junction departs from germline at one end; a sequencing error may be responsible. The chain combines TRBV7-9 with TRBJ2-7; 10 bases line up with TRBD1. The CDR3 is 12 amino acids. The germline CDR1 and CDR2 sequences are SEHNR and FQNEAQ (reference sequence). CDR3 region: CASRQGAYGQYF. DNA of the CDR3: TGTGCCAGCCGACAGGGGGCCTACGGGCAGTACTTC.

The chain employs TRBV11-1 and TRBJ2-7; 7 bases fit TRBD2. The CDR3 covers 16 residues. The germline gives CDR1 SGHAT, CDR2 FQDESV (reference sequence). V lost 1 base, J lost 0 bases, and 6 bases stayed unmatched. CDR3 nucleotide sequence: TGTGCCAGCAGCTTAGGCCAGACGGGAGGCTCCTACGAGCAGTACTTC. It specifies CASSLGQTGGSYEQYF.

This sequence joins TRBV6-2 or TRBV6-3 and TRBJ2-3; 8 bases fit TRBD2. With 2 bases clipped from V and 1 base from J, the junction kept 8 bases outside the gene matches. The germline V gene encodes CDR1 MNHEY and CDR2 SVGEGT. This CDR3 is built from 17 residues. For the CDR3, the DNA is TGTGCCAGCAGTTACGAATCCGCACTAGCGGGCACAGATACGCAGTATTTT. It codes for CASSYESALAGTDTQYF.

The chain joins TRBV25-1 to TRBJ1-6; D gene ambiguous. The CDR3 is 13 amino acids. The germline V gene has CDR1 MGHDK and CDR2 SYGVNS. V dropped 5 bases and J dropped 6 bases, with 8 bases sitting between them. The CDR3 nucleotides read TGTGCCAGCAGTTTTGGCCTTAATTCACCCCTCCACTTT. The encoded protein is CASSFGLNSPLHF.